Listed below are T cell receptor beta chains from one sample, sequenced in a study of blood T cells in healthy people across ages. TCRdb independently ran MiXCR on the 5' RACE reads; one entry per CDR3 protein. The repertoire consists of over 950,000 distinct CDR3 sequences, with more than 30% occurring once and the leading ten covering around 13%. The sequenced sample consisted of blood. The receptors originated from a man between 18 and 29 years old in good health. Both conserved end residues are part of each CDR3. The order of the fields is clone size, D gene, J gene, V gene, CDR3 protein, CDR3 DNA. The D gene is left open where the match is weak. Clone size is shown for a subset of rows, as once, few, many or a class of expanded clone.

clone size: few; D gene: NA; J gene: TRBJ1-1; V gene: TRBV9; CDR3 protein: CASSAPARGTEAFF; CDR3 DNA: TGTGCCAGCAGCGCCCCGGCCCGGGGCACTGAAGCTTTCTTT
clone size: many; D gene: NA; J gene: TRBJ2-6; V gene: TRBV4-3; CDR3 protein: CASSQESVFSGANVLTF; CDR3 DNA: TGCGCCAGCAGCCAAGAATCGGTTTTCTCTGGGGCCAACGTCCTGACTTTC
clone size: NA; D gene: NA; J gene: TRBJ2-7; V gene: TRBV11-1; CDR3 protein: CASSLERSSYEQYF; CDR3 DNA: TGTGCCAGCAGCTTAGAACGGAGCTCCTACGAGCAGTACTTC
clone size: NA; D gene: TRBD1; J gene: TRBJ2-1; V gene: TRBV4-3; CDR3 protein: CASSTRTGHNEQFF; CDR3 DNA: TGCGCCAGCAGCACTAGGACAGGACACAATGAGCAGTTCTTC
clone size: NA; D gene: NA; J gene: TRBJ1-4; V gene: TRBV20-1; CDR3 protein: CSALPWGRSNEKLFF; CDR3 DNA: TGCAGTGCTCTCCCTTGGGGGCGATCCAATGAAAAACTGTTTTTT
clone size: few; D gene: NA; J gene: TRBJ2-3; V gene: TRBV20-1; CDR3 protein: CSARGQGDTDTQYF; CDR3 DNA: TGCAGTGCTAGAGGGCAGGGCGACACAGATACGCAGTATTTT
clone size: NA; D gene: NA; J gene: TRBJ2-3; V gene: TRBV11-1; CDR3 protein: CASSDGNTDTQYF; CDR3 DNA: TGTGCCAGCAGTGACGGAAACACAGATACGCAGTATTTT
clone size: NA; D gene: NA; J gene: TRBJ1-1; V gene: TRBV20-1; CDR3 protein: CSARGERNTEAFF; CDR3 DNA: TGCAGTGCTAGGGGGGAGAGAAATACTGAAGCTTTCTTT
clone size: NA; D gene: NA; J gene: TRBJ2-3; V gene: TRBV12-3/TRBV12-4; CDR3 protein: CASSFFEGGGADTQYF; CDR3 DNA: TGTGCCAGCAGTTTTTTCGAGGGGGGCGGGGCAGATACGCAGTATTTT
clone size: NA; D gene: TRBD1; J gene: TRBJ2-3; V gene: TRBV9; CDR3 protein: CASSTGGVGTDTQYF; CDR3 DNA: TGTGCCAGCAGCACAGGGGGCGTTGGCACAGATACGCAGTATTTT